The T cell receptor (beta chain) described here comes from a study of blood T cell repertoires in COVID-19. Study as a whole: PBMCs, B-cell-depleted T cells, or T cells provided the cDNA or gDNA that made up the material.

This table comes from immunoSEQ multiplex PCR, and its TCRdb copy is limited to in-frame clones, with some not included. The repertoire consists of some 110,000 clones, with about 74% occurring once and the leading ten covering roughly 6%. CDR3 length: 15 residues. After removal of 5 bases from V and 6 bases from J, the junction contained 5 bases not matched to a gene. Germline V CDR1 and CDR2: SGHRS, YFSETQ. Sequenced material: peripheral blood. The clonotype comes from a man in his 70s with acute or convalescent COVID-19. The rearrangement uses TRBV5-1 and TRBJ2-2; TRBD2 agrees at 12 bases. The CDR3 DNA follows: TGCGCCAGCAGTAGACTAGCGGGAGACGCCGGGGAGCTGTTTTTT. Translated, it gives CASSRLAGDAGELFF.